One and the same sample provided the 20 T cell receptor beta chains below, sequenced in a study of shared clonotypes between healthy human individuals. Repertoires were generated with immunoSEQ multiplex PCR, while TCRdb's copy carries only in-frame clones and drops some. The data show hundreds of thousands of clones, around 96% seen once. Sequenced input: naive CD4+ T cells sorted from blood. Subset defined: CD45RA+ positively selected. All receptors derive from a woman aged 25 to 39 in good health.

This clone appeared once. The rearrangement links TRBV18 to TRBJ2-7, with TRBD1 matching over 7 bases. The CDR3 spans 13 residues. Losses at the gene ends were 4 bases for V and 6 bases for J; bases not matched to a gene: 6. The germline CDR1 and CDR2 sequences are KGHSH and LQKENI. CDR3 nucleotide sequence: TGTGCCAGCTCACGAAACGACAGGGCCGAGCAGTACTTC. Translation: CASSRNDRAEQYF.

The chain links TRBV6-5 to TRBJ2-1, with 10 positions matching TRBD2. The germline gives CDR1 MNHEY, CDR2 SVGAGI. V lost 6 bases, J lost 7 bases, and 9 bases stayed unmatched. CDR3 length: 15 residues. Here the CDR3 DNA reads TGTGCCAGCAGCCTTGGTCTAGCGGGAGCGAATGAGCAGTTCTTC. Amino acid sequence: CASSLGLAGANEQFF.

The V call is TRBV7-6, the J call TRBJ2-7; 9 bases fit TRBD2. The CDR3 covers 16 residues. Germline CDR1 reads SGHVS; CDR2 reads FNYEAQ. The J segment lost 4 bases and the V segment lost 8 bases, leaving 15 bases of the junction unmatched. The CDR3 here is CASWGREGLFVYEQYF. CDR3 sequence (DNA): TGTGCCAGCTGGGGGCGGGAGGGCCTTTTCGTGTACGAGCAGTACTTC.

The V and J genes are TRBV25-1 and TRBJ1-1; 7 bases are a match to TRBD1. CDR1 and CDR2 from the germline V gene are MGHDK and SYGVNS. Germline trimming cut 0 bases from V and 8 bases from J; bases unmatched to any gene: 3. CDR3 size: 13 residues. CDR3 amino acids: CASSEYPGQEAFF. The CDR3 nucleotides read TGTGCCAGCAGTGAATATCCGGGACAGGAAGCTTTCTTT.

The rearrangement links TRBV5-1 to TRBJ2-3, with D unresolved. Trimming left V 1 base short and J 5 bases short, with 11 bases between. The CDR3 loop spans 14 amino acids. The germline CDR1 and CDR2 sequences are SGHRS and YFSETQ. CDR3 residues: CASSLSLPEDTQYF. The CDR3 region has the DNA TGCGCCAGCAGCTTGAGTTTGCCTGAAGATACGCAGTATTTT.

This clone appeared once. The chain has TRBV5-1 and TRBJ2-1; a possible D gene is TRBD2 (6 bases). Trimming shortened V by 4 bases and J by 0 bases, and 14 bases separated the two germline ends. The germline V gene has CDR1 SGHRS and CDR2 YFSETQ. The CDR3 contains 16 residues. The CDR3 loop is CASSPRGVSSYNEQFF. CDR3 nucleotides: TGCGCCAGCAGCCCCCGCGGGGTCAGCTCCTACAATGAGCAGTTCTTC.

The chain recombines TRBV6-1 with TRBJ1-2; D not certain. From germline, CDR1 is MNHNS and CDR2 SASEGT. CDR3 length equals 13 residues. V shed 2 bases and J shed 4 bases, with 8 bases lying between them. The CDR3 here is CASSESPLYGYTF. CDR3 DNA: TGTGCCAGCAGTGAAAGTCCCCTCTATGGCTACACCTTC.

This chain joins TRBV19 and TRBJ2-1; 15 bases align to TRBD2. The CDR3 runs 15 residues. The V and J ends lost 4 bases and 8 bases, in that order; junction bases with no gene match: 3. Germline V gene lookup returns CDR1 LNHDA and CDR2 SQIVND (reference sequence). CDR3 sequence reads: CASSTGLAGGYEQFF. CDR3 in DNA: TGTGCCAGTAGTACGGGACTAGCGGGAGGATATGAGCAGTTCTTC.

CDR3 sequence: CASSPPPGGTYEQYF. CDR3 nucleotide sequence: TGTGCCAGCAGTCCGCCCCCCGGTGGGACCTACGAGCAGTACTTC. The V and J genes are TRBV27 and TRBJ2-7; D gene unclear. V lost 5 bases and J lost 2, with 16 bases in between. Germline assignment: CDR1 MNHEY and CDR2 SMNVEV (reference sequence). The CDR3 runs 15 residues.

J is TRBJ2-7 and V is TRBV5-5, with D possibly being TRBD1 or TRBD2 (5 bases each). Germline V gene sequence: CDR1 SGHKS, CDR2 YYEKEE (reference sequence). Trimming pared 0 bases from V and 0 bases from J, leaving 7 bases between. CDR3 length equals 14 residues. CDR3 sequence reads: CASSLGDVSYEQYF. The CDR3 DNA is TGTGCCAGCAGCTTGGGGGACGTCTCCTACGAGCAGTACTTC.

The chain combines TRBV27 with TRBJ2-1, with TRBD2 matching 13 bases. The length of the CDR3 is 16 residues. Germline V gives CDR1 MNHEY, CDR2 SMNVEV (reference sequence). The V gene end was trimmed by 6 bases and the J gene end by 9 bases; junction bases not matched to a gene: 11. For the CDR3, the DNA is TGTGCCAGCAGCCCTCCAGGACTAGCGGGAGAAGGTGAGCAGTTCTTC. Encoded protein: CASSPPGLAGEGEQFF.

This clone was seen a handful of times. V gene TRBV28 combines with J gene TRBJ1-5; D unclear. The CDR3 runs to 11 residues. Trimming stripped 6 bases from V and 9 bases from J, with 9 bases between. Germline assignment: CDR1 MDHEN and CDR2 SYDVKM. CDR3: CASSGGRPQHF. In DNA, the CDR3 is TGTGCCAGCAGCGGAGGAAGGCCCCAGCATTTT.

V usage is TRBV5-8 and J usage is TRBJ1-5, with 7 bases fitting TRBD1. The CDR3 spans 16 residues. In germline, CDR1 is SGHTS, CDR2 YDEGEE. V shed 3 bases and J 2 bases; nucleotides not matched to a gene: 8. The chain's CDR3 is CASSSSTGFGNQPQHF. In DNA, the CDR3 is TGTGCCAGCAGCTCGTCGACAGGGTTCGGCAATCAGCCCCAGCATTTT.

The chain couples TRBV7-7 to TRBJ2-7, with 8 bases fitting TRBD2. The V gene end was trimmed by 0 bases and the J gene end by 3 bases; junction bases not matched to a gene: 4. CDR3 length equals 15 residues. Germline CDR1 is SSHAT and CDR2 is FNYEAQ (reference sequence). The CDR3, as DNA: TGTGCCAGCAGCTTAGCTGGGACTAGGTTCTACGAGCAGTACTTC. This codes for CASSLAGTRFYEQYF.

The chain employs TRBV6-6 and TRBJ2-7, with a possible D match to TRBD1 (6 bases). This CDR3 comprises 13 residues. The germline gives CDR1 MNHNY, CDR2 SVGAGI (reference sequence). V shed 2 bases and J shed 3 bases, with 8 bases lying between them. The CDR3 is CASSYGGRYEQYF. DNA for the CDR3: TGTGCCAGCAGTTACGGGGGCCGCTACGAGCAGTACTTC.

In its sample, this clone was seen once. The V gene is TRBV7-9, the J gene TRBJ2-1, with D perhaps TRBD2 (6 bases). Germline V gene lookup returns CDR1 SEHNR and CDR2 FQNEAQ (reference sequence). The V end was cut by 5 bases, the J end by 8 bases, with 19 bases between. The CDR3 extends over 15 amino acids. CDR3 nucleotides: TGTGCCAGCAGCCCGGGACTTGCCACCGGGCATGAGCAGTTCTTC. It translates to CASSPGLATGHEQFF.

The V call is TRBV4-1, the J call TRBJ2-7; 9 bases agree with TRBD2. The CDR3 has 16 residues. Germline V gene sequence: CDR1 MGHRA, CDR2 YSYEKL. J was trimmed by 0 bases and V by 0 bases; bases with no gene match: 3. This CDR3 reads CASSQDPSGTSYEQYF. The DNA for the CDR3 is TGCGCCAGCAGCCAAGACCCTAGCGGGACCTCCTACGAGCAGTACTTC.

This chain connects TRBV21-1 to TRBJ2-5. TRBV21-1 is an annotated pseudogene. CDR3 length: 16 amino acids. This CDR3 is CASSSPPGPVKETQYF. The CDR3 DNA reads as TGTGCCAGCAGCAGCCCCCCGGGACCAGTGAAAGAGACCCAGTACTTC.

The V call is TRBV27, the J call TRBJ2-5, with TRBD1 matching 7 bases. The end of the DNA is better explained by TRBJ2-7, so the J call may be wrong. Germline CDR1 and CDR2: MNHEY and SMNVEV (reference sequence). The length of the CDR3 is 14 residues. The CDR3 reads CASRQTGKLYEQYF. The CDR3, as DNA: TGTGCCAGCAGACAGACAGGGAAGCTTTACGAGCAGTACTTC.

This clone appeared once. The rearrangement links TRBV28 to TRBJ1-3; no firm D call. Germline V CDR1 and CDR2: MDHEN, SYDVKM. The CDR3 is made up of 13 amino acids. V was trimmed by 3 bases and J by 2 bases, leaving 5 bases between them. The CDR3 nucleotides are TGTGCCAGCAGTTTGTTGCCTGGAAACACCATATATTTT. It yields the protein CASSLLPGNTIYF.